This T cell receptor beta chain was observed in a study of blood T cell repertoires in COVID-19. Study summary: Some COVID-19 samples were acute and others convalescent; all came from the United States, Italy and Spain. Sources were T cells, B-cell-depleted T cells, or PBMCs; the material itself was cDNA or gDNA.

Methods used by the authors: Estimation of nucleated cell counts relied on the amplification of reference gene primers. Profiled with immunoSEQ multiplex PCR; TCRdb holds only in-frame clones, not every one. V and J calls and clone size are copied from that table; D and trimming were computed from the DNA. The table records about 210,000 clones, 84% of them present only once. CDR1 and CDR2 (germline): MRHNA, SNTAGT. The CDR3 spans 15 residues. Germline trimming cut 6 bases from V and 7 bases from J; bases unmatched to any gene: 10. This chain uses TRBV6-4 with TRBJ2-1, with 9 bases that match TRBD2. Source material: peripheral blood. The receptor was derived from a woman between 45 and 60 years old with active or convalescent COVID-19. The CDR3 DNA follows: TGTGCCAGCAGCTTGACTAGCGGTATGAGAAATGAGCAGTTCTTC. Its translation: CASSLTSGMRNEQFF.